The rows below give T cell receptor beta chains drawn from one sample of a study of siplizumab effects on memory and regulatory T cells. Assay used: immunoSEQ multiplex PCR; TCRdb lists only in-frame clones, some missing. This table has 90,000 to 130,000 clones, roughly 92% appearing once. Input material: CD4+ T cells sorted from blood. These receptors were obtained from a human donor in good health. Each CDR3 is given with its conserved first and last residue. The order of the fields is J gene, D gene, clone size, V gene, CDR3 protein, CDR3 DNA. D genes are given only for firm matches. Part of the rows lack a size; the others show once, few, many or a class for expanded clones.

>TRBJ2-1|TRBD2|NA|TRBV12-5
CASGYHRTSGRVMNEQFF
TGTGCTAGTGGTTACCACCGGACTAGCGGGAGGGTTATGAATGAGCAGTTCTTC
>TRBJ2-6|NA|NA|TRBV5-1
CASSLGMSGARANVLTF
TGCGCCAGCAGCTTGGGAATGTCGGGGGCGAGGGCCAACGTCCTGACTTTC
>TRBJ2-5|NA|NA|TRBV11-2
CASSLQGRSETQYF
TGTGCCAGCAGCTTACAGGGAAGGAGTGAGACCCAGTACTTC
>TRBJ2-5|NA|NA|TRBV6-1
CASSERWSGGQETQYF
TGTGCCAGCAGTGAAAGGTGGTCAGGTGGGCAAGAGACCCAGTACTTC
>TRBJ1-3|NA|NA|TRBV19
CATGDLSSGNTIYF
TGTGCCACCGGGGACTTATCCTCTGGAAACACCATATATTTT
>TRBJ1-1|NA|NA|TRBV6-5
CASRQQANTEAFF
TGTGCCAGCAGACAGCAGGCGAACACTGAAGCTTTCTTT
>TRBJ2-5|NA|NA|TRBV2
CASSESGFSETQYF
TGTGCCAGCAGTGAATCGGGGTTCTCAGAGACCCAGTACTTC
>TRBJ1-2|TRBD1|NA|TRBV2
CASTLDRGGGGYTF
TGTGCCAGCACCCTGGACAGGGGTGGAGGAGGCTACACCTTC
>TRBJ2-2|NA|NA|TRBV7-9
CASSSGGPGELFF
TGTGCCAGCAGCTCAGGAGGGCCCGGGGAGCTGTTTTTT
>TRBJ2-7|NA|NA|TRBV5-6
CASSPGGAGYYEQYF
TGTGCCAGCAGCCCCGGTGGAGCCGGTTACTACGAGCAGTACTTC
>TRBJ2-2|NA|NA|TRBV5-1
CASSLVAPAGTGELFF
TGCGCCAGCAGCTTGGTTGCTCCGGCGGGCACCGGGGAGCTGTTTTTT
>TRBJ1-2|NA|NA|TRBV5-1
CASSTDGPKGYTF
TGCGCCAGCAGCACCGACGGGCCTAAGGGCTACACCTTC
>TRBJ2-1|TRBD2|NA|TRBV4-1
CASSLTSDDEQFF
TGCGCCAGCAGCCTCACTAGCGACGATGAGCAGTTCTTC
>TRBJ2-6|NA|NA|TRBV5-5
CASTLAGPVSGANVLTF
TGTGCCAGCACTTTAGCAGGCCCCGTCTCTGGGGCCAACGTCCTGACTTTC
>TRBJ2-2|NA|NA|TRBV29-1
CSVATIGAGELFF
TGCAGCGTTGCTACTATAGGTGCCGGGGAGCTGTTTTTT
>TRBJ1-2|NA|few|TRBV30
CAWSVLWRDGYTF
TGTGCCTGGAGTGTACTGTGGCGAGATGGCTACACCTTC
>TRBJ2-6|NA|once|TRBV5-1
CASSGKSSGANVLTF
TGCGCCAGCAGCGGCAAGAGCTCTGGGGCCAACGTCCTGACTTTC
>TRBJ2-1|TRBD1|NA|TRBV5-1
CASSLGQGSYNEQFF
TGCGCCAGCAGCTTGGGACAGGGGTCCTACAATGAGCAGTTCTTC
>TRBJ2-2|TRBD2|NA|TRBV5-1
CASSRGLAGGTGELFF
TGCGCCAGCAGCCGGGGACTAGCAGGTGGCACCGGGGAGCTGTTTTTT
>TRBJ2-5|NA|NA|TRBV25-1
CASSDTGIQETQYF
TGTGCCAGCAGTGATACAGGGATCCAAGAGACCCAGTACTTC
>TRBJ2-5|TRBD1|NA|TRBV15
CATSRDSGRGQETQYF
TGTGCCACCAGCAGAGATTCCGGCAGGGGGCAAGAGACCCAGTACTTC
>TRBJ2-1|TRBD2|NA|TRBV7-2
CASSLVRLAGGIEQFF
TGTGCCAGCAGTCTCGTGCGGCTAGCGGGAGGAATTGAGCAGTTCTTC
>TRBJ2-3|NA|NA|TRBV5-1
CASFEVGPDTQYF
TGCGCCAGCTTCGAGGTGGGGCCAGATACGCAGTATTTT
>TRBJ1-2|TRBD1|NA|TRBV6-1
CASSENLGQVYGYTF
TGTGCCAGCAGTGAGAACCTAGGACAGGTCTATGGCTACACCTTC
>TRBJ1-2|TRBD1|NA|TRBV19
CASSSPDRAFGYTF
TGTGCCAGTAGTAGCCCCGACAGGGCTTTTGGCTACACCTTC
>TRBJ2-7|NA|NA|TRBV5-1
CASRSSGDTYEQYF
TGCGCCAGCAGGTCGTCAGGCGATACCTACGAGCAGTACTTC
>TRBJ2-1|NA|NA|TRBV10-1
CASRESPGISYNEQFF
TGCGCCAGCAGGGAATCGCCCGGGATCTCCTACAATGAGCAGTTCTTC
>TRBJ2-1|TRBD2|NA|TRBV18
CASSLTRGDYNEQFF
TGTGCCAGCTCCCTCACCCGGGGGGATTACAATGAGCAGTTCTTC
>TRBJ2-7|NA|NA|TRBV6-1
CASSPREQYYEQYF
TGTGCCAGCAGTCCAAGGGAGCAGTACTACGAGCAGTACTTC
>TRBJ1-1|NA|NA|TRBV5-1
CASSLEGVNTEAFF
TGCGCCAGCAGCTTGGAGGGAGTGAACACTGAAGCTTTCTTT
>TRBJ2-6|NA|NA|TRBV5-1
CASSLSGTTSARSGANVLTF
TGCGCCAGCAGCCTCTCCGGGACAACTTCTGCCCGCTCTGGGGCCAACGTCCTGACTTTC
>TRBJ2-5|NA|NA|TRBV2
CASLLGETQYF
TGTGCCAGCCTGTTAGGGGAGACCCAGTACTTC
>TRBJ2-1|TRBD2|NA|TRBV30
CAWTLPGAGIHGTSGDSYNEQFF
TGTGCCTGGACCCTTCCAGGGGCTGGGATTCACGGGACTAGCGGCGACTCCTACAATGAGCAGTTCTTC
>TRBJ1-6|NA|NA|TRBV7-3
CASSQGHLNSPLHF
TGTGCCAGCAGCCAGGGACACCTTAATTCACCCCTCCACTTT
>TRBJ2-7|NA|NA|TRBV6-6
CAATTGLYEQYF
TGTGCCGCTACGACAGGATTGTACGAGCAGTACTTC
>TRBJ2-5|TRBD2|NA|TRBV5-1
CASRRGGLAYQETQYF
TGCGCCAGCAGGAGGGGTGGACTAGCATATCAAGAGACCCAGTACTTC
>TRBJ2-2|TRBD1|NA|TRBV28
CASRGQARAGELFF
TGTGCCAGCAGGGGACAGGCGCGGGCCGGGGAGCTGTTTTTT
>TRBJ1-3|NA|NA|TRBV5-6
CASSPESTGNTIYF
TGTGCCAGCAGCCCGGAATCCACTGGAAACACCATATATTTT
>TRBJ1-2|NA|NA|TRBV6-6
CASGQQGRWYGYTF
TGTGCCAGCGGGCAACAGGGCCGGTGGTATGGCTACACCTTC
>TRBJ2-3|NA|few|TRBV11-2
CASSADSSSTDTQYF
TGTGCCAGCAGCGCCGACTCGTCTAGCACAGATACGCAGTATTTT
>TRBJ1-2|NA|NA|TRBV2
CASMGGSYGYTF
TGTGCCAGCATGGGGGGATCCTATGGCTACACCTTC
>TRBJ1-4|NA|NA|TRBV6-6
CASRSQGPTNEKLFF
TGTGCCAGCAGATCCCAGGGGCCAACTAATGAAAAACTGTTTTTT
>TRBJ2-5|TRBD2|NA|TRBV29-1
CSVVLTSGQETQYF
TGCAGCGTTGTCTTGACTAGCGGGCAAGAGACCCAGTACTTC
>TRBJ1-1|TRBD1|few|TRBV4-1
CASSQGDRASIPEAFF
TGCGCCAGCAGCCAAGGGGACAGAGCATCAATCCCTGAAGCTTTCTTT
>TRBJ2-2|TRBD1|NA|TRBV28
CASSFEGAGTGELFF
TGTGCCAGCAGTTTTGAGGGGGCCGGCACCGGGGAGCTGTTTTTT
>TRBJ2-3|NA|NA|TRBV29-1
CSVEGSADRYF
TGCAGCGTTGAAGGGTCGGCAGATCGGTATTTT
>TRBJ2-5|NA|NA|TRBV6-5
CASSYTESGTRGTQYF
TGTGCCAGCAGTTACACAGAATCGGGGACCCGGGGGACCCAGTACTTC
>TRBJ2-7|NA|NA|TRBV2
CASKEQDWTYEQYF
TGTGCCAGCAAGGAACAGGATTGGACCTACGAGCAGTACTTC
>TRBJ2-1|NA|NA|TRBV2
CASSEAHDNEQFF
TGTGCCAGCAGTGAAGCGCATGACAATGAGCAGTTCTTC
>TRBJ2-2|NA|NA|TRBV5-6
CASSLLRGARTGELFF
TGTGCCAGCAGCTTGCTTAGAGGGGCTCGCACCGGGGAGCTGTTTTTT
>TRBJ2-7|NA|NA|TRBV5-1
CASRPGGAYEQYF
TGCGCCAGCAGACCCGGAGGGGCCTACGAGCAGTACTTC
>TRBJ2-1|TRBD2|once|TRBV11-2
CASSLVPRVAGSYNEQFF
TGTGCCAGCAGCTTAGTCCCGCGGGTAGCGGGGTCCTACAATGAGCAGTTCTTC
>TRBJ2-1|NA|NA|TRBV19
CAPLEGNEQFF
TGTGCCCCCCTAGAGGGTAATGAGCAGTTCTTC
>TRBJ1-2|NA|NA|TRBV16
CASSRQKGYGYTF
TGTGCCAGCAGCCGGCAGAAGGGCTATGGCTACACCTTC
>TRBJ1-1|NA|NA|TRBV14
CASSQAGRYVEAFF
TGTGCCAGCAGCCAAGCAGGGCGGTACGTCGAAGCTTTCTTT
>TRBJ2-5|NA|NA|TRBV7-3
CASSFDLKETQYF
TGTGCCAGCAGCTTCGACTTAAAAGAGACCCAGTACTTC
>TRBJ2-7|TRBD2|NA|TRBV9
CASSVDTSGYEQYF
TGTGCCAGCAGCGTAGACACTAGCGGCTACGAGCAGTACTTC
>TRBJ2-3|TRBD2|NA|TRBV5-4
CASSRAGGTDTQYF
TGTGCCAGCAGTAGAGCGGGGGGCACAGATACGCAGTATTTT
>TRBJ1-2|NA|NA|TRBV2
CASSGEGPWGYTF
TGTGCCAGCAGTGGAGAGGGACCGTGGGGCTACACCTTC
>TRBJ2-2|NA|NA|TRBV27
CASKFDHRTGELFF
TGTGCCAGCAAATTCGATCATAGGACCGGGGAGCTGTTTTTT